This T cell receptor (beta chain) was obtained from a study of cytomegalovirus exposure and HLA in healthy donors. V was clipped by 6 bases and J by 5 bases, with 9 bases between them. The CDR3 sequence is 11 residues long. Germline-derived CDR1 and CDR2 are DFQATT and SNEGSKA (reference sequence). Both 60 Vbeta primers and 13 Jbeta primers went into the PCR. Assay used: immunoSEQ multiplex PCR; TCRdb lists only in-frame clones, some missing. The repertoire consists of some 130,000 clones, with roughly four fifths occurring once and the leading ten covering roughly 2%. This TCR was sampled from a man aged 25-40 years in good health and CMV-seronegative. The chain is built from TRBV20-1 and TRBJ2-3; no clear D. Sequenced material: PBMCs. The CDR3 bases are TGCAGTGCCGTGACTGGAGATACGCAGTATTTT. This translates into CSAVTGDTQYF.